This T cell receptor (beta chain) was captured in a study of blood T cells in healthy people across ages (dated by TCRdb to about 2015). Study-level background: In model experiments, roughly one uniquely barcoded TCR beta cDNA molecule per two T cells was captured by template switching. Using deep sequencing normalized with unique cDNA molecular identifiers, the study measured how TCR beta repertoire diversity changes with age. Four age groups were formed from the donors: young (average 16 years), middle-aged (approximately 41), aged (more than 55) and long-lived (approximately 80). To avoid experimental bias, donors of different ages were randomly spread across the sequencing lanes. Using the same blood draw, the study looked at two additional independent replicas of 1 million unique cDNA reads for two donors, one aged 18 to 29 and the other aged 80 or older. What the authors observed across the whole study: Because the CMV infection status of the donors was unknown, age-related changes in expanded clonotypes may potentially have been confounded. There was a strong correlation between observed TCR beta diversity and the percentage of naive T cells measured by flow cytometry. Estimates of total diversity based on one million sequenced T cells were considered lower bounds and underestimates. Compared with the aged group, the long-lived group had more naive CD4+ T cells, fewer expanded clones and increased TCR diversity, a pattern suggesting age selection. Conclusive comparison of naive and antigen-experienced compartments was prevented by the profiling of bulk unsorted PBMCs. Observed TCR beta diversity per million T cells fell roughly linearly with age, and a significant reduction was already apparent by age roughly 41.

Library construction relied on 5' RACE. Instrument on record: Illumina HiSeq 2500. A second PCR of about 6 to 12 cycles was performed with a sample-barcoded 5' primer and a J-beta primer mix. A unique molecular identifier was introduced onto each TCR beta cDNA molecule by a template-switch 5' adaptor carrying 12 random nucleotides. Each sample yielded at least 3 million CDR3-containing paired-end reads. All of the RNA was converted into first-strand cDNA using the Mint cDNA synthesis kit, with a TRBC-specific oligonucleotide serving as the primer. After uracil-DNA glycosylase treatment, a first 18-cycle PCR used universal primers M1SS and BC2_uni_R on all cDNA. The paper's processing steps were these. For normalization, 1 million high-quality reads, each with a distinct molecular identifier, were randomly selected from each sample. Reads with shared molecular identifiers were discarded instead of being binned into consensus sequences. CDR3 identification, clonotype clustering and error correction used MiTCR with a Q25 quality threshold and the strictest error-elimination algorithm. A nonparametric unseen species model with Euler transformation was used to estimate a lower bound on total TCR beta diversity. Clones were called with MiXCR by TCRdb after fastp trimmed the public reads at Q25, and only in-frame beta chains were retained. Rows are unified per CDR3 protein, each entry keeping the most common DNA and genes. TCRdb, rather than the study authors, made the V and J calls. This sample has about 1.8 million distinct CDR3 sequences in its table, and 49% of those were observed once. The biggest ten clones account for less than 2.5% of the sample.

The approximately 39 donors, aged about 6 to 95 years, were systemically healthy Caucasian individuals from Russia. Each donor gave around 9.5 milliliters of peripheral blood, collected into EDTA-treated Vacutainer tubes. Ficoll-Paque density-gradient centrifugation was used to isolate PBMCs, with at least 7 million per sample. Trizol reagent was used to extract total RNA from the PBMCs, yielding at least 5.5 micrograms per sample. For every donor, flow cytometry on a PBMC aliquot measured the percentage of naive CD45RAhigh/CD27high T cells. The germline V gene sets CDR1 to SGHTA and CDR2 to FQGNSA. The CDR3 runs 16 amino acids, cysteine and phenylalanine included. Just CDR3 DNA is preserved here, 48 bases in frame from base 1. This clonotype turned up a few times. This clone's antigen is unknown. Germline and junction disagree at one end, which may indicate a read error.

Here the chain combines TRBV7-2 and TRBJ2-1; 11 central nucleotides agree with TRBD2. The sample was blood. This TCR was recovered from a woman between 35 and 50 years old in good health. The DNA is as follows: TGTGCCAGCAGTCCTGGACTAGCGGGCTCCTTCAATGAGCAGTTCTTC. It translates to CASSPGLAGSFNEQFF.